These T cell receptor beta chains were read from a single sample in a study of T cell responses to AZD1222 COVID-19 vaccine. The protocol was immunoSEQ multiplex PCR, while the TCRdb copy is restricted to in-frame clones and leaves out a portion. This table has 130,000 or so clones, about nine tenths appearing once. Sequences were derived from peripheral blood, sampled 28 days after the second AZD1222 dose. These receptors were obtained from an adult who received the AZD1222 COVID-19 vaccine. The CDR3 runs from the conserved cysteine through the conserved F or W. D genes are given only for firm matches. Only some rows state a clone size, as once, few, many or a class for expanded clones.

d_gene	abundance	v_gene	j_gene	CDR3aa	CDR3nt
NA	NA	TRBV30	TRBJ1-1	CAWSWGLNTEAFF	TGTGCCTGGAGCTGGGGCCTCAACACTGAAGCTTTCTTT
NA	NA	TRBV4-1	TRBJ2-7	CASSQETGARSYRGGEQYF	TGCGCCAGCAGCCAAGAAACGGGGGCGCGATCTTACCGAGGTGGGGAGCAGTACTTC
NA	NA	TRBV5-1	TRBJ2-6	CASSLGPSGANVLTF	TGCGCCAGCAGCTTGGGTCCTTCTGGGGCCAACGTCCTGACTTTC
TRBD1	NA	TRBV27	TRBJ1-6	CASSLDRGSPLHF	TGTGCCAGCAGTCTTGACAGGGGATCACCCCTCCACTTT
TRBD2	once	TRBV11-2	TRBJ2-2	CASSFPSGGENTGELFF	TGTGCCAGCAGCTTCCCAAGCGGGGGGGAAAACACCGGGGAGCTGTTTTTT
NA	NA	TRBV5-1	TRBJ1-3	CASTFGPGSGNTIYF	TGCGCCAGCACCTTTGGCCCGGGCTCTGGAAACACCATATATTTT
TRBD2	NA	TRBV4-3	TRBJ2-2	CASSPIAGGGANTGELFF	TGCGCCAGCAGCCCCATTGCTGGCGGGGGGGCGAACACCGGGGAGCTGTTTTTT
NA	NA	TRBV14	TRBJ2-7	CASSLGPGTSYEQYF	TGTGCCAGCAGCCTTGGCCCCGGGACTTCGTATGAGCAGTACTTC
NA	few	TRBV19	TRBJ2-7	CASSPLSAVYEQYF	TGTGCCAGTAGTCCCCTGTCAGCTGTCTACGAGCAGTACTTC
NA	NA	TRBV12-3/TRBV12-4	TRBJ2-1	CASSLREMQFF	TGTGCCAGCAGTTTACGGGAGATGCAGTTCTTC
TRBD2	NA	TRBV18	TRBJ2-3	CASSGLAGGTDTQYF	TGTGCCAGCTCCGGACTAGCGGGGGGCACAGATACGCAGTATTTT
NA	NA	TRBV7-9	TRBJ2-7	CASSLGEAEQYF	TGTGCCAGCAGCTTGGGGGAGGCCGAGCAGTACTTC
NA	NA	TRBV13	TRBJ1-1	CASSLGMSGGTEAFF	TGTGCCAGCAGCTTGGGAATGTCCGGTGGCACTGAAGCTTTCTTT
TRBD2	NA	TRBV10-3	TRBJ2-3	CAIRGTSGRGDTQYF	TGTGCCATCAGGGGGACTAGCGGGAGAGGAGATACGCAGTATTTT
NA	NA	TRBV19	TRBJ2-1	CASSIWREARNEQFF	TGTGCCAGTAGTATATGGAGGGAGGCCAGGAATGAGCAGTTCTTC
TRBD1	NA	TRBV30	TRBJ1-4	CAWGTVEEKLFF	TGTGCCTGGGGGACAGTCGAGGAAAAACTGTTTTTT
TRBD1	NA	TRBV4-1	TRBJ1-1	CASSQPYRGVDTEAFF	TGCGCCAGCAGCCAACCTTACAGGGGCGTCGACACTGAAGCTTTCTTT
NA	NA	TRBV7-9	TRBJ1-2	CASSLVVTDRGYTF	TGTGCCAGCAGCTTAGTGGTCACAGATAGAGGCTACACCTTC
TRBD1	NA	TRBV3-1/TRBV3-2	TRBJ1-5	CASSQGDRVFDQPQHF	TGTGCCAGCAGCCAAGGGGACAGGGTATTCGATCAGCCCCAGCATTTT
TRBD1	NA	TRBV3-1/TRBV3-2	TRBJ1-2	CASSQGPTGKGYTF	TGTGCCAGCAGCCAAGGTCCGACAGGGAAAGGCTACACCTTC
NA	NA	TRBV19	TRBJ1-2	CASSLLGVGGYNYGYTF	TGTGCCAGTAGCCTCCTTGGCGTAGGTGGCTATAACTATGGCTACACCTTC
TRBD1	once	TRBV18	TRBJ1-1	CASSPQGGGRALNTEAFF	TGTGCCAGCTCACCCCAAGGAGGGGGCAGGGCTTTGAACACTGAAGCTTTCTTT
TRBD1	NA	TRBV7-9	TRBJ2-1	CASSSILQGGYNEQFF	TGTGCCAGCAGCTCCATACTACAGGGGGGCTACAATGAGCAGTTCTTC
TRBD2	NA	TRBV19	TRBJ2-7	CASSSAGEWDEQYF	TGTGCCAGTAGTTCCGCGGGAGAGTGGGACGAGCAGTACTTC
TRBD1	NA	TRBV10-2	TRBJ2-7	CASSVAGGAYEQYF	TGCGCCAGCAGTGTAGCAGGGGGCGCGTACGAGCAGTACTTC
NA	NA	TRBV6-5	TRBJ1-1	CAGELKRTEAFF	TGTGCCGGGGAATTGAAGCGGACTGAAGCTTTCTTT
NA	NA	TRBV30	TRBJ2-1	CAWSARRRGTLGHEQFF	TGTGCCTGGAGTGCCCGACGTCGAGGGACCCTTGGCCATGAGCAGTTCTTC
NA	NA	TRBV12-2	TRBJ1-2	CASRLGADGSTFYGYTF	TGTGCAAGTCGCTTAGGGGCCGACGGATCGACTTTTTATGGCTACACCTTC
TRBD2	NA	TRBV19	TRBJ2-7	CASSISPGLAGSYEQYF	TGTGCCAGTAGTATATCTCCGGGACTAGCGGGGTCCTACGAGCAGTACTTC
NA	NA	TRBV30	TRBJ1-2	CAWSLPPGSYGYTF	TGTGCCTGGAGTCTCCCCCCGGGGAGTTATGGCTACACCTTC
NA	NA	TRBV18	TRBJ2-5	CASSPGFQETQYF	TGTGCCAGCTCACCAGGGTTCCAAGAGACCCAGTACTTC
TRBD1	NA	TRBV4-2	TRBJ1-6	CASSQGDRAANSPLHF	TGTGCCAGCAGCCAAGGAGACAGGGCAGCGAATTCACCCCTCCACTTT
TRBD1	NA	TRBV10-3	TRBJ2-2	CAISGTGSTGELFF	TGTGCCATCAGTGGGACAGGGAGCACCGGGGAGCTGTTTTTT
NA	many	TRBV11-2	TRBJ1-1	CASSRIGTEAFF	TGTGCCAGCAGCAGGATTGGCACTGAAGCTTTCTTT
TRBD2	NA	TRBV5-4	TRBJ2-3	CASSRELAGYPSRSTDTQYF	TGTGCCAGCAGCCGGGAACTAGCGGGCTACCCGTCAAGAAGCACAGATACGCAGTATTTT
NA	NA	TRBV27	TRBJ1-2	CASSDRGAYGYTF	TGTGCCAGCTCTGATCGGGGGGCATATGGCTACACCTTC
TRBD2	NA	TRBV19	TRBJ2-7	CASSGLAGGAYEQYF	TGTGCCAGTAGTGGGCTAGCGGGAGGTGCCTACGAGCAGTACTTC
TRBD1	once	TRBV4-2	TRBJ1-4	CASSPYRTGGNEKLFF	TGTGCCAGCAGCCCCTACCGGACAGGGGGTAATGAAAAACTGTTTTTT
TRBD2	NA	TRBV30	TRBJ2-1	CASGLAGGQRQFF	TGTGCCTCGGGACTAGCGGGGGGGCAACGGCAGTTCTTC
NA	once	TRBV25-1	TRBJ1-5	CASGGALGGNQPQHF	TGTGCCAGCGGCGGGGCCCTGGGGGGCAATCAGCCCCAGCATTTT
NA	NA	TRBV5-6	TRBJ2-1	CASSLDAGLVNNEQFF	TGTGCCAGCAGCTTGGACGCTGGACTCGTTAACAATGAGCAGTTCTTC
NA	NA	TRBV6-4	TRBJ1-6	CASSRTENSPLHF	TGTGCCAGCAGTCGGACGGAGAATTCACCCCTCCACTTT
TRBD1	once	TRBV6-2/TRBV6-3	TRBJ2-7	CASSYTRTGGNEQYF	TGTGCCAGCAGTTACACCCGGACAGGGGGGAACGAGCAGTACTTC
NA	once	TRBV18	TRBJ1-3	CASSPHGPKDGNTIYF	TGTGCCAGCTCACCGCACGGGCCAAAAGACGGAAACACCATATATTTT
NA	NA	TRBV6-5	TRBJ2-2	CASTEHEGNTGELFF	TGTGCCAGCACCGAACACGAGGGGAACACCGGGGAGCTGTTTTTT
NA	NA	TRBV3-1/TRBV3-2	TRBJ2-3	CASSQEGGDTQYF	TGTGCCAGCAGCCAAGAAGGCGGGGATACGCAGTATTTT
NA	NA	TRBV7-2	TRBJ1-2	CASSLDAGREGGYTF	TGTGCCAGCAGCTTAGATGCCGGCAGGGAAGGAGGCTACACCTTC
NA	NA	TRBV4-3	TRBJ1-2	CASSQDLLGGAINGYTF	TGCGCCAGCAGCCAAGATCTCCTAGGGGGGGCCATTAATGGCTACACCTTC
NA	NA	TRBV30	TRBJ1-1	CAWSVGIGEAFF	TGTGCCTGGAGTGTAGGGATAGGTGAAGCTTTCTTT
NA	NA	TRBV12-5	TRBJ1-3	CASGLTPGSGNTIYF	TGTGCTAGTGGTTTGACCCCCGGCTCTGGAAACACCATATATTTT
NA	NA	TRBV9	TRBJ2-3	CASSVEVERTQYF	TGTGCCAGCAGCGTAGAGGTAGAGAGGACGCAGTATTTT